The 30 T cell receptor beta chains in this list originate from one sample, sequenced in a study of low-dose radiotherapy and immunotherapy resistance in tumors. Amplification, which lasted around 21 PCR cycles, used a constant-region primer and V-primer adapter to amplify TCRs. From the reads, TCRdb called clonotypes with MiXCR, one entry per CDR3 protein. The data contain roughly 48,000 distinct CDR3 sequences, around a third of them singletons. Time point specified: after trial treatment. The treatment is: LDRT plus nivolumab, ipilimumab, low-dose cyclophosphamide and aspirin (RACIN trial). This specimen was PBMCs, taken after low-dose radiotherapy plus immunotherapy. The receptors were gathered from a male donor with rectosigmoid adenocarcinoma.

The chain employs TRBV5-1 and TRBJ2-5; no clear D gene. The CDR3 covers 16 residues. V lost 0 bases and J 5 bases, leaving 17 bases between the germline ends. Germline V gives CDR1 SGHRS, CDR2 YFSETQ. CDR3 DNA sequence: TGCGCCAGCAGCTTGGTTGGCACCCGAGAAGGGGAGACCCAGTACTTC. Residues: CASSLVGTREGETQYF.

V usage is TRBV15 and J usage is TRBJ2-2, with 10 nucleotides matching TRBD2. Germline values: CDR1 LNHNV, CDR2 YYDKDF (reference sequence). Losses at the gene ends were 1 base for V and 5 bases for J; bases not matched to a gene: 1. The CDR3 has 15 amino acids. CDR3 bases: TGTGCCACCAGCAGAGGAGCGGGAGGGACCGGGGAGCTGTTTTTT. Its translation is CATSRGAGGTGELFF.

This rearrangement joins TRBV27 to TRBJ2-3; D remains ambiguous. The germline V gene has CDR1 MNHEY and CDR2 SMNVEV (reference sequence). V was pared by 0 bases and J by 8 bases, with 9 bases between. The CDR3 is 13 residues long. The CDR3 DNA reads TGTGCCAGCAGTTTATCTCCCCAAGTTACGCAGTATTTT. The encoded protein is CASSLSPQVTQYF.

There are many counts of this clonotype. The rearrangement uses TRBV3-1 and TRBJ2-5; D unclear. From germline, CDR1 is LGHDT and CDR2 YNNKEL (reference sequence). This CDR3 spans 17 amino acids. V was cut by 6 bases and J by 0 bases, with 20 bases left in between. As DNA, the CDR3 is TGTGCCAGCAGGGGAAACTTACCGAACCCCTACCAAGAGACCCAGTACTTC. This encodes CASRGNLPNPYQETQYF.

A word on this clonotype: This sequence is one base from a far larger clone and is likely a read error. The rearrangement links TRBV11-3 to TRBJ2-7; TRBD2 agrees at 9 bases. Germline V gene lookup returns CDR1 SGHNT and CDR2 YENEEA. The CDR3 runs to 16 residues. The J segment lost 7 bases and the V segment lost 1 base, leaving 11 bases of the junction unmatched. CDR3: CASSLGDSGGTNEQYF. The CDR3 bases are TGTGCCAGCAGCTTAGGCGATAGCGGGGGCACCAATGAGCAGTACTTC.

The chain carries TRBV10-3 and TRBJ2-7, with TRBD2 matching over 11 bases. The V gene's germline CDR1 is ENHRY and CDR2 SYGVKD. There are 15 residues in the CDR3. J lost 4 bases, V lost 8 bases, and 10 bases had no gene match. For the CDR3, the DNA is TGTGCCATCCGTCAACTAGCGGGGGCGCATTACGAGCAGTACTTC. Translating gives CAIRQLAGAHYEQYF.

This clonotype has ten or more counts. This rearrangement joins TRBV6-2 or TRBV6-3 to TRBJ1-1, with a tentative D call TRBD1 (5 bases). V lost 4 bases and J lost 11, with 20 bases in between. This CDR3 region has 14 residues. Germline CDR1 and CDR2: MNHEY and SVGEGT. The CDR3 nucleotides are TGTGCCAGCAGTTCACGGGACGTGGGGGATGACGCTTTCTTT. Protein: CASSSRDVGDDAFF.

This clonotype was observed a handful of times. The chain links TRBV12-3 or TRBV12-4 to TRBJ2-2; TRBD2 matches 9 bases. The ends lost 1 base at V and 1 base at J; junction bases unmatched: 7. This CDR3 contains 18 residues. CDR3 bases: TGTGCCAGCAGTTTAGATTGGAGCGGGAGGAAGAACACCGGGGAGCTGTTTTTT. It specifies CASSLDWSGRKNTGELFF.

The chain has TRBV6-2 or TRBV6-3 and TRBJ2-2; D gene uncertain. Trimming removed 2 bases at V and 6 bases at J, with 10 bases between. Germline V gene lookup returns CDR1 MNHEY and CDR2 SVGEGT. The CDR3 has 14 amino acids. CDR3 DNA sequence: TGTGCCAGCAGTTACCTGGGGATCGCCGGGGAGCTGTTTTTT. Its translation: CASSYLGIAGELFF.

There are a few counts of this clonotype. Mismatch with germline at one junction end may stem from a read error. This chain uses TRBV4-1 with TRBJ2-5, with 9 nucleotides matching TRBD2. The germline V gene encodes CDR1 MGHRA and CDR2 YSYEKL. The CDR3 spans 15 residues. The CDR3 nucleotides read TGTGCCAGCAGCGATCAGCGGGAGGCAGCGGAGACCCAGTACTTC. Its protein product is CASSDQREAAETQYF.

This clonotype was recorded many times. The CDR3 bases are TGTGCCAGCTCACCACCTTGGGACAGGGATACGCAGTATTTT. This encodes CASSPPWDRDTQYF. The rearrangement links TRBV18 to TRBJ2-3; 8 nucleotides agree with TRBD1. Per the germline V gene, CDR1 is KGHSH and CDR2 is LQKENI. V dropped 0 bases and J dropped 6; count of bases not matched to a gene: 2. The CDR3 sequence is 14 residues long.

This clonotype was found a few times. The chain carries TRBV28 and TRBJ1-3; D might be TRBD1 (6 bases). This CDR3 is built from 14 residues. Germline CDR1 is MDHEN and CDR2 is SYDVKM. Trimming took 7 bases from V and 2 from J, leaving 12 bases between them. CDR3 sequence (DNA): TGTGCCAGCACCATGAGGGGGGCTGGAAACACCATATATTTT. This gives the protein CASTMRGAGNTIYF.

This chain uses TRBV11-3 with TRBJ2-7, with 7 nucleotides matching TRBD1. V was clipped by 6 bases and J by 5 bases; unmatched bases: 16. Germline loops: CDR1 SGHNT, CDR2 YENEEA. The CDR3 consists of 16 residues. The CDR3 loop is CASRPLPGQSIHEQYF. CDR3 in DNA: TGTGCCAGCAGGCCCCTACCGGGACAGTCCATCCACGAGCAGTACTTC.

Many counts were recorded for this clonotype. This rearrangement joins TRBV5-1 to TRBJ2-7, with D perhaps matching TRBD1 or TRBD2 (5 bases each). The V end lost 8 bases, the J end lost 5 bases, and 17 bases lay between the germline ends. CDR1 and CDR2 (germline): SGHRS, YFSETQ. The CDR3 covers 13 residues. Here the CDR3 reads CARQRGPLNEQYF. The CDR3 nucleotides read TGCGCCAGGCAAAGGGGACCCCTCAACGAGCAGTACTTC.

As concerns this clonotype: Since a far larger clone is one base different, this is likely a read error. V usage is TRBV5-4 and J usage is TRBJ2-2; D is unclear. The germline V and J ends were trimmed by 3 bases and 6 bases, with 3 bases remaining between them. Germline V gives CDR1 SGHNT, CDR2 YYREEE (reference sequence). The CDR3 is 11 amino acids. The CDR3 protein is CASSSSGELFF. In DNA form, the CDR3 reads TGTGCCAGCAGCTCATCCGGGGAGCTGTTTTTT.

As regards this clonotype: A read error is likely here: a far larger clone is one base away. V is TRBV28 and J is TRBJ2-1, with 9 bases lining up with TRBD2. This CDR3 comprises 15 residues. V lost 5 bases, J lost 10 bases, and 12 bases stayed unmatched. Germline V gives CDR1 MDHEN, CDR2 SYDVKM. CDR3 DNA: TGTGCCAGCAGTGGGAGCGGGGGGCGTTCCTACGAGCAGTTCTTC. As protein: CASSGSGGRSYEQFF.

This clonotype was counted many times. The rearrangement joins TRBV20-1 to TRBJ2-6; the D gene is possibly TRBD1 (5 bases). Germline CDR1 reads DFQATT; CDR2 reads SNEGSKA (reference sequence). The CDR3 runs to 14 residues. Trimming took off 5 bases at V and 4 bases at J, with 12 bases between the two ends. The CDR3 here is CSAQTGEGANVLTF. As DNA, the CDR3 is TGCAGTGCTCAAACAGGAGAAGGGGCCAACGTCCTGACTTTC.

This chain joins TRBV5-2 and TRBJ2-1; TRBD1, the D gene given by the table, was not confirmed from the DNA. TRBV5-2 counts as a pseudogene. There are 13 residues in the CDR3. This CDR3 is CASTTGASNEQFF. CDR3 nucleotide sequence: TGTGCCAGCACAACAGGGGCCTCCAATGAGCAGTTCTTC.

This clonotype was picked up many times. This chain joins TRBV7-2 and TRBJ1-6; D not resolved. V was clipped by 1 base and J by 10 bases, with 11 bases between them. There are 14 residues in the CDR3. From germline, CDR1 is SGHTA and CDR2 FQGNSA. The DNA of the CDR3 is TGTGCCAGCAGCTTAGATTCTGGAGGATCACCCCTCCACTTT. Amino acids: CASSLDSGGSPLHF.

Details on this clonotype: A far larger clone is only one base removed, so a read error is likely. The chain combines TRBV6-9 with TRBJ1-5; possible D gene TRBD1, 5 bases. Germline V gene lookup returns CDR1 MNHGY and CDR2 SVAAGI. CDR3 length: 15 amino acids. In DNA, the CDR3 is TGTGCCATCAGTCTATCAGGGTTGAGGGATCAGCCCCAGCATTTT. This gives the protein CAISLSGLRDQPQHF.

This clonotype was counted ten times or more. The CDR3 region is CASSNYRGNYEQYF. As DNA, the CDR3 is TGTGCCAGTAGTAACTACAGGGGAAACTACGAGCAGTACTTC. V gene TRBV19 combines with J gene TRBJ2-7, with 7 bases fitting TRBD1. This CDR3 spans 14 amino acids. CDR1 and CDR2 from the germline V gene are LNHDA and SQIVND (reference sequence). With 4 bases clipped from V and 3 bases from J, the junction kept 6 bases outside the gene matches.

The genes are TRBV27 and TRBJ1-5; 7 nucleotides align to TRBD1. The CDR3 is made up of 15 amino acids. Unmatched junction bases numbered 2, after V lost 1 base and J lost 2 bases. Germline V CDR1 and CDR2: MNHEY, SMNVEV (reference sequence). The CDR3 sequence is CASSLWGTGNQPQHF. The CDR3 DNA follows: TGTGCCAGCAGTTTATGGGGGACAGGCAATCAGCCCCAGCATTTT.

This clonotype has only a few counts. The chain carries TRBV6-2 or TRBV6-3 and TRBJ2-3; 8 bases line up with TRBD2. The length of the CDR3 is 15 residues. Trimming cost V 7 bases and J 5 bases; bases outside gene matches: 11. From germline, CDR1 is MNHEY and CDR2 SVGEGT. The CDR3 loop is CASIKTGGGGDTQYF. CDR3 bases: TGTGCCAGCATAAAAACGGGAGGGGGAGGAGATACGCAGTATTTT.

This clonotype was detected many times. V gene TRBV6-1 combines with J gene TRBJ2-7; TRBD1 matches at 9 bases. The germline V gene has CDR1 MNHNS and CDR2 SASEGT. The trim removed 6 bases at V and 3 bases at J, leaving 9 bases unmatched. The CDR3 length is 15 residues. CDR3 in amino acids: CASSLSPDRGYEQYF. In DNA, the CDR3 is TGTGCCAGCAGCCTAAGCCCGGACAGGGGCTACGAGCAGTACTTC.

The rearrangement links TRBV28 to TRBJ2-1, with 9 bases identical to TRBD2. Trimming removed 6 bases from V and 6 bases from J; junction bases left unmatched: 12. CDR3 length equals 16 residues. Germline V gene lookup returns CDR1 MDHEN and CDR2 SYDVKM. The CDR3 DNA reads TGTGCCAGCAGCCCCCTCGTTAGCGGGAGTTTCAATGAGCAGTTCTTC. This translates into CASSPLVSGSFNEQFF.

The CDR3 sequence: CASSLGQTETGELFF. The CDR3 DNA follows: TGTGCCAGCAGCCTGGGACAGACGGAAACCGGGGAGCTGTTTTTT. This chain uses TRBV11-2 with TRBJ2-2; 7 bases agree with TRBD1. The CDR3 loop spans 15 amino acids. V shed 5 bases and J 5 bases; nucleotides not matched to a gene: 8. The V gene's germline CDR1 is SGHAT and CDR2 FQNNGV.

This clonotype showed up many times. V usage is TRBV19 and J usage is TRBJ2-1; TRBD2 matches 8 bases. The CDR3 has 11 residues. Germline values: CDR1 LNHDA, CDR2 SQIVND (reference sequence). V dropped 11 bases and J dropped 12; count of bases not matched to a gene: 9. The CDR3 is CAPPGGRAQFF. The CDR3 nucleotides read TGTGCCCCCCCGGGGGGGAGGGCGCAGTTCTTC.

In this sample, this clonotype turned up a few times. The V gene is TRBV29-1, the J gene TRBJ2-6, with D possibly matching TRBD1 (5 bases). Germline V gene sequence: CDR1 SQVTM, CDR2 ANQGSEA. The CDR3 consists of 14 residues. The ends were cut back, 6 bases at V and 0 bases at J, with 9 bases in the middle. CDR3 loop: CSVQEISGANVLTF. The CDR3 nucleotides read TGCAGCGTACAGGAGATCTCTGGGGCCAACGTCCTGACTTTC. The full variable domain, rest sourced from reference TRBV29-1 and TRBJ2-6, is SAVISQKPSRDICQRGTSLTIQCQVDSQVTMMFWYRQQPGQSLTLIATANQGSEATYESGFVIDKFPISRPNLTFSTLTVSNMSPEDSSIYLCSVQEISGANVLTFGAGSRLTVL.

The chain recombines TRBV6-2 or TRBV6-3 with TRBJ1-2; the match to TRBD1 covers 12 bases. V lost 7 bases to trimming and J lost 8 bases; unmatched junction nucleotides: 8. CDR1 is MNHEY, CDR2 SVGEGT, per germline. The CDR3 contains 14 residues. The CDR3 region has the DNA TGTGCCAGCAACAAGGGACAGGGGGCTGGAGGCTACACCTTC. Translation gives CASNKGQGAGGYTF.

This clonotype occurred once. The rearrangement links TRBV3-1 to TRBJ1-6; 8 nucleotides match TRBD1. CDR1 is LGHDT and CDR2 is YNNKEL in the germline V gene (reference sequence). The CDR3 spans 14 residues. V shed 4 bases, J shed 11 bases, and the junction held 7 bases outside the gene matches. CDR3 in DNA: TGTGCCAGCAGCCCAGTAGGACAGGGAACACCCCTCCACTTT. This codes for CASSPVGQGTPLHF.